Shown below are 20 T cell receptor beta chains from a single sample sequenced in a study of T-cell reconstitution after alpha-beta-depleted transplantation in children. Construction of the TCRbeta library involved unique molecular identifiers. TCRdb recomputed calls from the PCR reads with MiXCR, one row per CDR3 protein. The sample gives a few hundred thousand distinct CDR3 sequences, approximately 30% of which show up once; 36% is in the top ten. Sample: PBMCs, taken before TCRalphabeta/CD19-depleted stem cell transplant. These receptors were obtained from a boy in the first two years of life with Wiskott-Aldrich syndrome, due to receive a stem cell transplant.

There are a few counts of this clonotype. J is TRBJ1-1 and V is TRBV7-2; D might be TRBD1 (5 bases). The CDR3 contains 13 residues. V was trimmed by 5 bases and J by 0 bases, leaving 7 bases between them. Germline-derived CDR1 and CDR2 are SGHTA and FQGNSA. CDR3 DNA: TGTGCCAGCAGCCGGACAATGAACACTGAAGCTTTCTTT. Translating it yields CASSRTMNTEAFF.

This chain joins TRBV27 and TRBJ2-3, with no clear D. Germline lookup yields CDR1 MNHEY and CDR2 SMNVEV (reference sequence). Trimming cost V 6 bases and J 2 bases, with 15 bases left between them. The CDR3 length is 15 residues. The CDR3 here is CASRKSEGFTDTQYF. The DNA for the CDR3 is TGTGCCAGCAGAAAGTCGGAAGGTTTCACAGATACGCAGTATTTT.

The V gene is TRBV4-1, the J gene TRBJ2-2, with no clear D. With 2 bases removed from V and 1 base from J, the gap between germline ends came to 5 bases. CDR1 MGHRA and CDR2 YSYEKL come from the germline V gene. The CDR3 is made up of 14 amino acids. CDR3 region: CASSQIGNTGELFF. CDR3 coding DNA: TGCGCCAGCAGCCAAATTGGGAACACCGGGGAGCTGTTTTTT.

This clonotype occurred a few times. The gene calls are TRBV5-1 and TRBJ2-1; D is ambiguous. This CDR3 spans 14 amino acids. CDR1 is SGHRS, CDR2 YFSETQ, per germline. The ends were cut back, 2 bases at V and 8 bases at J, with 14 bases in the middle. The CDR3 is CASSFRQQWDEQFF. The CDR3 DNA follows: TGCGCCAGCAGCTTTCGACAACAGTGGGATGAGCAGTTCTTC.

V gene TRBV29-1 combines with J gene TRBJ2-1; D gene uncertain. Germline V gives CDR1 SQVTM, CDR2 ANQGSEA. Trimming cost V 6 bases and J 9 bases, with 12 bases left between them. The CDR3 totals 11 residues. CDR3 DNA: TGCAGCGTACCGACATTAGGTGAGCAGTTCTTC. Protein: CSVPTLGEQFF.

J is TRBJ2-7 and V is TRBV5-6; 8 nucleotides match TRBD1. Germline CDR1 and CDR2: SGHDT and YYEEEE. CDR3 length: 15 residues. The trim removed 0 bases at V and 6 bases at J, leaving 8 bases unmatched. In DNA, the CDR3 is TGTGCCAGCAGCTTGGTTGGCCAGGGGGCCCTCGAGCAGTACTTC. It specifies CASSLVGQGALEQYF.

The V and J genes are TRBV12-3 or TRBV12-4 and TRBJ2-2; 10 bases are a match to TRBD2. This CDR3 comprises 15 residues. V shed 6 bases and J 7 bases; nucleotides not matched to a gene: 8. The CDR3 bases are TGTGCCAGCAGCCCCACTCTAGCGGGAGTCGGGGAGCTGTTTTTT. Translation gives CASSPTLAGVGELFF.

This clonotype turned up a few times. The chain links TRBV5-1 to TRBJ1-2; the D is unclear. CDR3 length: 14 residues. V lost 1 base and J 4 bases, leaving 11 bases between the germline ends. Germline V lookup: CDR1 SGHRS, CDR2 YFSETQ. CDR3 in amino acids: CASSLSPDSYGYTF. The CDR3, as DNA: TGCGCCAGCAGCTTGTCTCCTGATTCCTATGGCTACACCTTC.

This clonotype has just a few counts. The genes are TRBV28 and TRBJ2-7, with D possibly matching TRBD1 (6 bases). V gave up 2 bases and J gave up 5 bases, with 13 bases separating them. CDR1 MDHEN and CDR2 SYDVKM come from the germline V gene. The CDR3 has 14 amino acids. The CDR3 nucleotides are TGTGCCAGCAGTTTAACAGGGAAGGTTGACGAGCAGTACTTC. Translated: CASSLTGKVDEQYF.

The chain links TRBV10-3 to TRBJ2-3; 10 bases fit TRBD2. This CDR3 has 14 amino acids. Germline CDR1 reads ENHRY; CDR2 reads SYGVKD. After removal of 6 bases from V and 5 bases from J, the junction contained 5 bases not matched to a gene. The CDR3 DNA reads TGTGCCATCAGGGATAGCGGGAGGAAAGATACGCAGTATTTT. As protein: CAIRDSGRKDTQYF.

The chain carries TRBV18 and TRBJ2-7; D perhaps matches TRBD1 (6 bases). The CDR3 loop spans 15 amino acids. Germline V gives CDR1 KGHSH, CDR2 LQKENI. Trimming cost V 2 bases and J 6 bases, with 17 bases left between them. As DNA, the CDR3 is TGTGCCAGCTCACCAGGGGCGAACAGGGCGGGCGAGCAGTACTTC. Amino acids: CASSPGANRAGEQYF.

This chain links TRBV5-1 with TRBJ2-7, with a weak D call TRBD1 (7 bases). The CDR3 covers 14 residues. V shed 4 bases and J shed 5 bases, with 16 bases lying between them. From germline, CDR1 is SGHRS and CDR2 YFSETQ. DNA for the CDR3: TGCGCCAGCAGCGCGGGACAGTCGGGCGACGAGCAGTACTTC. Its protein is CASSAGQSGDEQYF. The full variable domain, with the rest looked up from reference TRBV5-1 and TRBJ2-7, is KAGVTQTPRYLIKTRGQQVTLSCSPISGHRSVSWYQQTPGQGLQFLFEYFSETQRNKGNFPGRFSGRQFSNSRSEMNVSTLELGDSALYLCASSAGQSGDEQYFGPGTRLTVT.

A few counts support this clonotype. The CDR3 here is CASSFGVAPNTGELFF. The CDR3 region has the DNA TGTGCCAGCAGTTTCGGAGTAGCCCCGAACACCGGGGAGCTGTTTTTT. The J gene is TRBJ2-2, the V gene TRBV27; no clear D. V was clipped by 3 bases and J by 0 bases, with 11 bases between them. Looked up from germline, CDR1 is MNHEY and CDR2 is SMNVEV (reference sequence). CDR3 size: 16 residues.

The rearrangement joins TRBV4-2 to TRBJ2-7; D may be TRBD1 or TRBD2 (5 bases each). Trimming stripped 1 base from V and 5 bases from J, with 12 bases between. This CDR3 comprises 14 residues. Germline CDR1 is LGHNA and CDR2 is YNFKEQ. In DNA, the CDR3 is TGTGCCAGCAGCCAAGTGGATCGGGGCAACGAGCAGTACTTC. Its protein is CASSQVDRGNEQYF.

The rearrangement joins TRBV11-2 to TRBJ2-5; 8 nucleotides agree with TRBD1. CDR1 SGHAT and CDR2 FQNNGV come from the germline V gene. The CDR3 length is 16 residues. V was clipped by 5 bases and J by 1 base; unmatched bases: 9. The CDR3 loop is CASSQGQVGSQETQYF. The CDR3 nucleotides read TGTGCCAGCAGCCAGGGACAGGTTGGGAGCCAAGAGACCCAGTACTTC. Full variable domain (remainder filled in from reference TRBV11-2 and TRBJ2-5): EAGVAQSPRYKIIEKRQSVAFWCNPISGHATLYWYQQILGQGPKLLIQFQNNGVVDDSQLPKDRFSAERLKGVDSTLKIQPAKLEDSAVYLCASSQGQVGSQETQYFGPGTRLLVL.

The chain is built from TRBV7-9 and TRBJ2-5; 7 nucleotides agree with TRBD1. The CDR3 has 16 residues. J gave up 2 bases and V 5 bases, and 11 bases lay outside the gene matches. Germline assignment: CDR1 SEHNR and CDR2 FQNEAQ (reference sequence). The CDR3 sequence is CASSRSTGTVQETQYF. The CDR3 coding sequence is TGTGCCAGCAGCCGTTCGACAGGGACCGTTCAAGAGACCCAGTACTTC.

This clonotype was observed once. The V gene is TRBV5-1, the J gene TRBJ1-1, with TRBD1 as a possible D gene (6 bases). This CDR3 spans 17 amino acids. V was clipped by 4 bases and J by 0 bases, with 19 bases between them. Germline CDR1 is SGHRS and CDR2 is YFSETQ. The CDR3 here is CASSQTRGAGLNTEAFF. CDR3 nucleotide sequence: TGCGCCAGCAGCCAAACAAGGGGGGCAGGGCTGAACACTGAAGCTTTCTTT.

This clonotype has a handful of counts. CDR3 amino acids: CASSLAVLAEAYEQYF. The CDR3, as DNA: TGCGCCAGCAGCTTGGCCGTACTAGCGGAGGCCTACGAGCAGTACTTC. V is TRBV5-1 and J is TRBJ2-7, with 8 bases fitting TRBD2. V lost 0 bases, J lost 2 bases, and 7 bases stayed unmatched. Germline CDR1 SGHRS, CDR2 YFSETQ. This CDR3 has 16 amino acids.

This clonotype was observed a few times. The J gene is TRBJ2-7, the V gene TRBV5-1; D not certain. Trimming stripped 6 bases from V and 0 bases from J, with 13 bases between. CDR3 length: 14 amino acids. Germline assignment: CDR1 SGHRS and CDR2 YFSETQ. CDR3 loop: CASTSFLSSYEQYF. CDR3 sequence (DNA): TGCGCCAGCACGTCCTTTCTCAGCTCCTACGAGCAGTACTTC.

This clonotype was recorded a few times. J is TRBJ2-2 and V is TRBV9; tentative D call: TRBD2 (6 bases). Trimming pared 4 bases from V and 6 bases from J, leaving 19 bases between. CDR3 length: 16 amino acids. Germline CDR1 SGDLS, CDR2 YYNGEE. The CDR3 sequence is CASSPLYGSGAGELFF. DNA for the CDR3: TGTGCCAGCAGCCCCCTATACGGGAGTGGTGCCGGGGAGCTGTTTTTT.